This T cell receptor beta chain derives from a study of shared clonotypes between healthy human individuals. Study results and limitations: Sampling used blood alone; tissue repertoires probably differ. About 5% was the fraction of naive CD4 clonotypes found shared across a few donors.

At deep level, the assay was performed. The method was immunoSEQ multiplex PCR; TCRdb's version includes in-frame clones alone and lacks a portion of them. The sample lists around 720,000 clones; approximately 73% were seen once. For this clone: What it binds is unknown.

The CDR3 has 15 residues. CDR1 and CDR2 (germline): SGHVS, FQNEAQ. V shed 5 bases and J 8 bases; nucleotides not matched to a gene: 10. Material: memory CD4+ T cells sorted from blood. Described subset: CD45RA-negative fraction. This TCR came from a woman in her thirties in good health. This chain uses TRBV7-8 with TRBJ2-1, with TRBD2 matching 9 bases. CDR3 sequence (DNA): TGTGCCAGCAGCCCAGGGTCTAGCGGGAACTATGAGCAGTTCTTC. Translation: CASSPGSSGNYEQFF.